The 17 T cell receptor beta chains given below trace back to one sample, sequenced in a study of blood T cell repertoires in COVID-19. Produced via immunoSEQ multiplex PCR; TCRdb's table is partial and in-frame only. This table holds approximately 240,000 clones, 75% to 85% found once. Sequencing input: peripheral blood. The source of these receptors is a human donor in a cohort sampled during active COVID-19.

The chain employs TRBV19 and TRBJ2-1, with D perhaps matching TRBD1 (6 bases). This CDR3 is 15 amino acids long. Per germline, CDR1 LNHDA and CDR2 SQIVND (reference sequence). The V gene lost 7 bases and the J gene lost 4 bases, with 17 bases spanning the gap. The CDR3 region is CASTHPMQGYNEQFF. The CDR3 DNA sequence: TGTGCCAGTACCCACCCCATGCAGGGGTACAATGAGCAGTTCTTC.

The CDR3 region has the DNA TGTGCCAGCAGCCCTCACCAGGGGTCCGTGGGAAACATTCAGTACTTC. Its translation: CASSPHQGSVGNIQYF. The rearrangement links TRBV9 to TRBJ2-4; TRBD1 might be the D (6 bases). This CDR3 is 16 amino acids long. V gave up 4 bases and J gave up 6 bases, with 20 bases separating them. The germline CDR1 and CDR2 sequences are SGDLS and YYNGEE.

This clone has only one observation. The chain employs TRBV6-5 and TRBJ1-5; D may be TRBD1 (6 bases). Germline V CDR1 and CDR2: MNHEY, SVGAGI. The CDR3 has 14 amino acids. Trimming stripped 6 bases from V and 0 bases from J, with 9 bases between. The CDR3, as DNA: TGTGCCAGCAGGGACAGTTATAGCAATCAGCCCCAGCATTTT. Translation gives CASRDSYSNQPQHF.

The V gene is TRBV10-1, the J gene TRBJ1-1, with TRBD1 matching 7 bases. J was trimmed by 5 bases and V by 2 bases; bases with no gene match: 8. Germline assignment: CDR1 WNHNN and CDR2 SYGVQD (reference sequence). The CDR3 consists of 15 residues. The CDR3 DNA reads as TGCGCCAGCAGTGAGAGGGGCAGGGGGAATACTGAAGCTTTCTTT. This sequence encodes CASSERGRGNTEAFF.

This rearrangement joins TRBV5-4 to TRBJ2-5; weak D call: TRBD1 (5 bases). Germline V gives CDR1 SGHNT, CDR2 YYREEE (reference sequence). The CDR3 extends over 15 amino acids. Trimming cost V 1 base and J 4 bases, with 14 bases left between them. CDR3 coding DNA: TGTGCCAGCAGCTTGAGGGGCCCCGAACGAGAGACCCAGTACTTC. Protein sequence: CASSLRGPERETQYF.

Regarding this clone: The same CDR3 can be traced to other DNA sequences in this sample. This sequence joins TRBV7-8 and TRBJ1-2; D uncertain. Trimming cost V 9 bases and J 5 bases, with 16 bases left between them. This CDR3 has 13 amino acids. Germline V gene sequence: CDR1 SGHVS, CDR2 FQNEAQ. This CDR3 reads CASSVSVRYGYTF. DNA for the CDR3: TGTGCCAGTAGCGTCTCCGTGAGGTATGGCTACACCTTC.

The chain uses TRBV7-8 and TRBJ2-7; 7 nucleotides match TRBD1. J lost 4 bases, V lost 7 bases, and 7 bases had no gene match. The germline V gene has CDR1 SGHVS and CDR2 FQNEAQ. CDR3 length: 13 amino acids. CDR3 nucleotide sequence: TGTGCCAGCAACCAGGGACAGCCTTACGAGCAGTACTTC. Encoded protein: CASNQGQPYEQYF.

The gene calls are TRBV19 and TRBJ2-1; 11 nucleotides align to TRBD2. Germline values: CDR1 LNHDA, CDR2 SQIVND (reference sequence). The CDR3 length is 15 residues. Losses at the gene ends were 9 bases for V and 5 bases for J; bases not matched to a gene: 9. The CDR3 nucleotides are TGTGCCAGCGTGATGACTAGCGGGATGAACAATGAGCAGTTCTTC. The encoded protein is CASVMTSGMNNEQFF.

The chain couples TRBV11-2 to TRBJ2-7; TRBD2 matches 10 bases. V gave up 8 bases and J gave up 2 bases; unmatched junction bases: 15. CDR3 length: 17 amino acids. The germline V gene encodes CDR1 SGHAT and CDR2 FQNNGV. In DNA form, the CDR3 reads TGTGCCAGCTCCAAATGGACTAGCGGAGTCGAAACCTACGAGCAGTACTTC. Protein: CASSKWTSGVETYEQYF.

This clone appeared a single time. The chain employs TRBV5-4 and TRBJ2-7, with 10 nucleotides matching TRBD1. CDR3 length: 13 amino acids. Germline V gene data show CDR1 as SGHNT and CDR2 as YYREEE (reference sequence). V lost 3 bases and J lost 4; bases outside the gene matches: 1. This CDR3 reads CASSSGQGYEQYF. CDR3 DNA sequence: TGTGCCAGCAGCTCGGGACAGGGGTACGAGCAGTACTTC.

V is TRBV9 and J is TRBJ2-5; maybe TRBD2 (6 bases). In germline, CDR1 is SGDLS, CDR2 YYNGEE. V was pared by 6 bases and J by 5 bases, with 20 bases between. CDR3 length equals 15 residues. The CDR3 DNA reads as TGTGCCAGCACCCTAACAGGAGGGAGTCTGGAGACCCAGTACTTC. Encoded protein: CASTLTGGSLETQYF.

The genes are TRBV2 and TRBJ1-4; the D gene is possibly TRBD1 (6 bases). With 6 bases removed from V and 8 bases from J, the gap between germline ends came to 13 bases. Per germline, CDR1 SNHLY and CDR2 FYNNEI. The CDR3 runs to 13 residues. CDR3 residues: CASRRGAVEKLFF. CDR3 sequence (DNA): TGTGCCAGCAGGCGGGGGGCTGTAGAAAAACTGTTTTTT.

This clone was found once. CDR3 sequence: CASNPRGWGRNQPQHF. CDR3 DNA: TGTGCCAGCAACCCACGGGGGTGGGGGAGGAATCAGCCCCAGCATTTT. This rearrangement joins TRBV28 to TRBJ1-5; D may be TRBD1 (5 bases). Germline V gene lookup returns CDR1 MDHEN and CDR2 SYDVKM. V lost 7 bases and J lost 4, with 20 bases in between. The length of the CDR3 is 16 residues.

CDR3 loop: CAISDLGLAGANTGELFF. The CDR3 nucleotides read TGTGCCATCAGTGACCTCGGACTAGCGGGAGCCAACACCGGGGAGCTGTTTTTT. The genes are TRBV10-3 and TRBJ2-2; 13 bases are shared with TRBD2. Unmatched junction bases numbered 6, after V lost 3 bases and J lost 2 bases. The CDR3 extends over 18 amino acids. The germline V gene has CDR1 ENHRY and CDR2 SYGVKD.

V usage is TRBV19 and J usage is TRBJ1-1; no reliable D call. The CDR3 covers 14 residues. Per the germline V gene, CDR1 is LNHDA and CDR2 is SQIVND (reference sequence). V lost 3 bases and J 7 bases, leaving 15 bases between the germline ends. The DNA of the CDR3 is TGTGCCAGTAGTATCCAAGCCTCGCCGGGTGAAGCTTTCTTT. It yields the protein CASSIQASPGEAFF.

V gene TRBV28 combines with J gene TRBJ1-1; the match to TRBD1 covers 9 bases. With 7 bases clipped from V and 4 bases from J, the junction kept 4 bases outside the gene matches. Germline CDR1 and CDR2: MDHEN and SYDVKM. The CDR3 runs to 13 residues. CDR3 amino acids: CASTVQGATEAFF. Written as DNA, the CDR3 is TGTGCCAGCACCGTACAGGGGGCCACTGAAGCTTTCTTT. Using reference TRBV28 and TRBJ1-1 for the parts outside the CDR3, the full variable domain is DVKVTQSSRYLVKRTGEKVFLECVQDMDHENMFWYRQDPGLGLRLIYFSYDVKMKEKGDIPEGYSVSREKKERFSLILESASTNQTSMYLCASTVQGATEAFFGQGTRLTVV.

This rearrangement joins TRBV11-2 to TRBJ2-5; 12 positions match TRBD2. This CDR3 has 15 residues. Germline CDR1 is SGHAT and CDR2 is FQNNGV. The J segment lost 4 bases and the V segment lost 6 bases, leaving 6 bases of the junction unmatched. The CDR3 DNA is TGTGCCAGCAGGAGACTAGCGGGAGTCAGAGAGACCCAGTACTTC. Translating gives CASRRLAGVRETQYF.